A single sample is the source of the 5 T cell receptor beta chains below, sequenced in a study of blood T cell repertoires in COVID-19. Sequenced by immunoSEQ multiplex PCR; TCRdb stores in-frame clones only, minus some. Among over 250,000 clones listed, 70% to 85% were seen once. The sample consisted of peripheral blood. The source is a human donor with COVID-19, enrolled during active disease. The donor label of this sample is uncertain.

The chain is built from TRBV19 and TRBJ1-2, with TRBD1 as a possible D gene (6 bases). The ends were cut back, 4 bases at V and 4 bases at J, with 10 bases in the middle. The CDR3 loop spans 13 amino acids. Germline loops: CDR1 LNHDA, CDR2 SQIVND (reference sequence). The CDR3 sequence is CASSTGDGYGYTF. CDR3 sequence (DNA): TGTGCCAGTAGTACAGGGGACGGCTATGGCTACACCTTC. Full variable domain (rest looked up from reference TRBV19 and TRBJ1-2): DGGITQSPKYLFRKEGQNVTLSCEQNLNHDAMYWYRQDPGQGLRLIYYSQIVNDFQKGDIAEGYSVSREKKESFPLTVTSAQKNPTAFYLCASSTGDGYGYTFGSGTRLTVV.

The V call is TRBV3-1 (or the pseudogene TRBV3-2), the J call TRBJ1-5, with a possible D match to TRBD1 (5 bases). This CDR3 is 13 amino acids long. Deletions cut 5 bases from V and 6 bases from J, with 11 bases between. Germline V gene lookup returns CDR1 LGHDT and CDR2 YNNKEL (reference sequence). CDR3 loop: CASSGAGVQPQHF. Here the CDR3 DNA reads TGTGCCAGCAGCGGGGCAGGCGTTCAGCCCCAGCATTTT.

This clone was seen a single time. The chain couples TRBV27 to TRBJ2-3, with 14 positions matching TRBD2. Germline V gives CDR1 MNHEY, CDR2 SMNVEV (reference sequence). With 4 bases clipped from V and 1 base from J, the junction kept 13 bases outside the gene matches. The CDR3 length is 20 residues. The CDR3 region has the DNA TGTGCCAGCAGTTCGCAGCCGGGACTAGCGGGAGAGGGAGGCACAGATACGCAGTATTTT. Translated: CASSSQPGLAGEGGTDTQYF.

The CDR3 region has the DNA TGTGCCAGCCATCTTATACCACAGGGGAGCACTGAAGCTTTCTTT. It translates to CASHLIPQGSTEAFF. The rearrangement links TRBV27 to TRBJ1-1; 7 bases agree with TRBD1. V gave up 8 bases and J gave up 4 bases; unmatched junction bases: 13. The CDR3 has 15 residues. Germline values: CDR1 MNHEY, CDR2 SMNVEV (reference sequence).

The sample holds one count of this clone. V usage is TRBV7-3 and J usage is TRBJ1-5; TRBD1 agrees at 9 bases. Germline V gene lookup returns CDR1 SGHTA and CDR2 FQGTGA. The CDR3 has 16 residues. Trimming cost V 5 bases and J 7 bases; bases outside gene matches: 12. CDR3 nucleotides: TGTGCCAGCAGCCGGCCGTACAGGGGGCGCGGGCAGCCCCAGCATTTT. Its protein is CASSRPYRGRGQPQHF.